One sample yielded the 28 T cell receptor beta chains listed below, sequenced in a study of blood T cell repertoires in COVID-19. The table came from immunoSEQ multiplex PCR; TCRdb's copy has only in-frame clones and leaves some out. The sample carries about 56,000 clones, approximately 80% recorded once. The material sequenced was peripheral blood. These receptors came from an elderly woman with acute or convalescent COVID-19.

The chain carries TRBV3-1 (or the pseudogene TRBV3-2) and TRBJ1-4; 8 bases agree with TRBD1. This CDR3 comprises 15 residues. V lost 4 bases and J lost 6; bases outside the gene matches: 7. Germline V lookup: CDR1 LGHDT, CDR2 YNNKEL (reference sequence). Here the CDR3 reads CASSPRGRGHEKLFF. The DNA of the CDR3 is TGTGCCAGCAGCCCCCGCGGCAGGGGGCATGAAAAACTGTTTTTT.

This chain links TRBV5-1 with TRBJ2-1; D possibly corresponds to TRBD1 (7 bases). The CDR3 loop spans 15 amino acids. The germline gives CDR1 SGHRS, CDR2 YFSETQ. Between the trimmed V and J ends, which lost 6 bases and 0 bases, there was a span of 13 bases. The CDR3 DNA follows: TGCGCCAGCATGGAGGGACAGAGCTCCTACAATGAGCAGTTCTTC. Its translation: CASMEGQSSYNEQFF. Drawing the rest from reference TRBV5-1 and TRBJ2-1, the complete variable domain is KAGVTQTPRYLIKTRGQQVTLSCSPISGHRSVSWYQQTPGQGLQFLFEYFSETQRNKGNFPGRFSGRQFSNSRSEMNVSTLELGDSALYLCASMEGQSSYNEQFFGPGTRLTVL.

J is TRBJ2-3 and V is TRBV2, with 9 bases identical to TRBD2. The CDR3 length is 19 residues. V lost 3 bases to trimming and J lost 0 bases; unmatched junction nucleotides: 13. CDR1 and CDR2 (germline): SNHLY, FYNNEI. The CDR3 DNA is TGTGCCAGCAGTGATTGGTTGGCGGGGGGGATAGATAGCACAGATACGCAGTATTTT. Amino acids: CASSDWLAGGIDSTDTQYF.

This clone appeared a single time. The chain is built from TRBV10-1 and TRBJ2-1, with 7 bases fitting TRBD2. V was clipped by 8 bases and J by 5 bases; unmatched bases: 6. The CDR3 consists of 13 residues. Germline values: CDR1 WNHNN, CDR2 SYGVQD (reference sequence). CDR3: CASSRGGNNEQFF. In nucleotides, the CDR3 is TGCGCCAGCTCTAGGGGAGGGAACAATGAGCAGTTCTTC.

The V gene is TRBV25-1, the J gene TRBJ1-2; D not certain. The CDR3 is made up of 16 amino acids. Germline V gives CDR1 MGHDK, CDR2 SYGVNS. Trimming stripped 3 bases from V and 2 bases from J, with 16 bases between. CDR3 loop: CASSDPLGGKNYGYTF. CDR3 bases: TGTGCCAGCAGTGACCCCCTCGGCGGGAAGAACTATGGCTACACCTTC.

The V and J genes are TRBV2 and TRBJ2-5; 10 bases agree with TRBD1. Germline V lookup: CDR1 SNHLY, CDR2 FYNNEI. V trimming: 7 bases; J trimming: 3 bases; junction bases outside the gene matches: 8. The CDR3 is made up of 15 amino acids. The CDR3 spells CASTDRGRSEETQYF. CDR3 nucleotide sequence: TGTGCCAGCACTGACAGGGGGCGCAGTGAAGAGACCCAGTACTTC. Full variable domain (missing parts from reference TRBV2 and TRBJ2-5): EPEVTQTPSHQVTQMGQEVILRCVPISNHLYFYWYRQILGQKVEFLVSFYNNEISEKSEIFDDQFSVERPDGSNFTLKIRSTKLEDSAMYFCASTDRGRSEETQYFGPGTRLLVL.

The chain has TRBV5-1 and TRBJ2-7, with a possible D match to TRBD2 (5 bases). Germline V gene sequence: CDR1 SGHRS, CDR2 YFSETQ. Trimming shortened V by 4 bases and J by 0 bases, and 17 bases separated the two germline ends. CDR3 size: 16 residues. The CDR3: CASSPEAGVSSYEQYF. The DNA of the CDR3 is TGCGCCAGCAGCCCGGAGGCAGGCGTCAGCTCCTACGAGCAGTACTTC.

Of note for this clone: Within the sample, other DNA sequences also encode this same CDR3. This chain connects TRBV6-5 to TRBJ1-6; 7 bases fit TRBD1. Germline CDR1 and CDR2: MNHEY and SVGAGI. The CDR3 has 14 amino acids. V lost 8 bases and J lost 9; bases outside the gene matches: 10. CDR3 residues: CASDRQGGGSPLHF. As DNA, the CDR3 is TGTGCCAGCGATCGACAGGGAGGCGGTTCACCCCTCCACTTT.

The chain uses TRBV4-1 and TRBJ2-3, with D tentatively TRBD2 (6 bases). The CDR3 has 16 amino acids. V was clipped by 0 bases and J by 6 bases, with 16 bases between them. Per germline, CDR1 MGHRA and CDR2 YSYEKL. The CDR3 region has the DNA TGCGCCAGCAGCCAAGATGGGGGGTCCCTACCCGATACGCAGTATTTT. Translated, it gives CASSQDGGSLPDTQYF.

V usage is TRBV5-1 and J usage is TRBJ2-2; D is possibly TRBD1 (5 bases). CDR1 is SGHRS, CDR2 YFSETQ, per germline. CDR3 length: 12 residues. V was cut by 7 bases and J by 5 bases, with 9 bases left in between. Here the CDR3 reads CASGAGTGELFF. CDR3 in DNA: TGCGCCAGCGGGGCCGGAACCGGGGAGCTGTTTTTT.

This chain joins TRBV20-1 and TRBJ1-2, with unresolved D. V was cut by 3 bases and J by 6 bases, with 14 bases left in between. The length of the CDR3 is 13 residues. Germline-derived CDR1 and CDR2 are DFQATT and SNEGSKA (reference sequence). The CDR3, as DNA: TGCAGTGCTAGTAAGGACTATGTGGATGGCTACACCTTC. This codes for CSASKDYVDGYTF.

This chain links TRBV5-8 with TRBJ2-7, with TRBD1 matching 9 bases. CDR3 length: 13 amino acids. The V gene end was trimmed by 3 bases and the J gene end by 8 bases; junction bases not matched to a gene: 6. From germline, CDR1 is SGHTS and CDR2 YDEGEE. The CDR3, as DNA: TGTGCCAGCAGCTACGGACAGGGGAAGCAGCAGTACTTC. This gives the protein CASSYGQGKQQYF. Supplemented by reference TRBV5-8 and TRBJ2-7, the full variable domain reads EAGVTQSPTHLIKTRGQQATLRCSPISGHTSVYWYQQALGLGLQFLLWYDEGEERNRGNFPPRFSGRQFPNYSSELNVNALELEDSALYLCASSYGQGKQQYFGPGTRLTVT.

The chain's CDR3 is CASSLETSGGASYNEQFF. The CDR3 coding sequence is TGTGCCAGCAGCTTAGAGACTAGCGGGGGGGCGTCCTACAATGAGCAGTTCTTC. V and J are TRBV7-2 and TRBJ2-1; 14 bases are shared with TRBD2. CDR1 and CDR2 (germline): SGHTA, FQGNSA. This CDR3 region has 18 residues. The V and J ends lost 1 base and 1 base, in that order; junction bases with no gene match: 3.

The chain joins TRBV5-4 to TRBJ1-2, with TRBD1 matching 8 bases. Looked up from germline, CDR1 is SGHNT and CDR2 is YYREEE (reference sequence). The CDR3 spans 15 residues. Losses at the gene ends were 4 bases for V and 8 bases for J; bases not matched to a gene: 13. CDR3 sequence (DNA): TGTGCCAGCAGCGCGTCCGGGACAGGATTTCGGGGCTACACCTTC. Translated, it gives CASSASGTGFRGYTF.

The gene calls are TRBV5-1 and TRBJ2-6; D uncertain. Per the germline V gene, CDR1 is SGHRS and CDR2 is YFSETQ. Trimming removed 0 bases at V and 0 bases at J, with 13 bases between. There are 18 residues in the CDR3. The CDR3 loop reads CASSLAEIFFSGANVLTF. In DNA, the CDR3 is TGCGCCAGCAGCTTGGCCGAGATTTTTTTCTCTGGGGCCAACGTCCTGACTTTC.

The sample holds one count of this clone. DNA of the CDR3: TGTGCCAGCAGCTTGGGGACAGGGCTGCAAGAGACCCAGTACTTC. Protein: CASSLGTGLQETQYF. This chain connects TRBV11-2 to TRBJ2-5; 9 bases agree with TRBD1. The CDR3 length is 15 residues. With V trimmed by 3 bases and J by 2 bases, 4 bases remained unmatched. The germline V gene has CDR1 SGHAT and CDR2 FQNNGV.

The chain employs TRBV7-2 and TRBJ2-3, with a tentative D call TRBD2 (6 bases). V dropped 1 base and J dropped 2 bases, with 19 bases sitting between them. The CDR3 is 18 residues long. CDR1 and CDR2 from the germline V gene are SGHTA and FQGNSA. The CDR3 sequence is CASSLGIRGTAATDTQYF. The CDR3 DNA sequence: TGTGCCAGCAGCTTAGGTATACGGGGGACGGCGGCCACAGATACGCAGTATTTT.

This clone has a handful of counts. The rearrangement links TRBV10-1 to TRBJ1-2; D not resolved. This CDR3 has 14 amino acids. V lost 4 bases to trimming and J lost 0 bases, with 9 bases between them. Germline V CDR1 and CDR2: WNHNN, SYGVQD (reference sequence). DNA of the CDR3: TGCGCCAGCAGTGGAGCCCCAACTAACTATGGCTACACCTTC. It codes for CASSGAPTNYGYTF.

The chain uses TRBV4-1 and TRBJ1-5, with D hard to call. The CDR3 covers 14 residues. Germline-derived CDR1 and CDR2 are MGHRA and YSYEKL. Trimming took off 4 bases at V and 2 bases at J, with 9 bases between the two ends. Here the CDR3 DNA reads TGCGCCAGCAGCCTTACCGGGGGCAATCAGCCCCAGCATTTT. It translates to CASSLTGGNQPQHF.

This chain links TRBV5-6 with TRBJ2-7; the match to TRBD2 covers 9 bases. Germline V gene data show CDR1 as SGHDT and CDR2 as YYEEEE. There are 15 residues in the CDR3. V dropped 4 bases and J dropped 7; count of bases not matched to a gene: 12. CDR3 sequence reads: CASSAAAGGPREQYF. In DNA form, the CDR3 reads TGTGCCAGCAGCGCCGCCGCGGGGGGGCCGAGGGAGCAGTACTTC.

The chain recombines TRBV18 with TRBJ1-1, with a tentative D call TRBD1 (6 bases). V was trimmed by 1 base and J by 8 bases, leaving 8 bases between them. Germline loops: CDR1 KGHSH, CDR2 LQKENI. The length of the CDR3 is 12 residues. The CDR3 region is CASSPQDREAFF. The DNA for the CDR3 is TGTGCCAGCTCACCACAAGACAGGGAAGCTTTCTTT. Based on the CDR3 plus reference TRBV18 and TRBJ1-1, the full variable domain is NAGVMQNPRHLVRRRGQEARLRCSPMKGHSHVYWYRQLPEEGLKFMVYLQKENIIDESGMPKERFSAEFPKEGPSILRIQQVVRGDSAAYFCASSPQDREAFFGQGTRLTVV.

This clone was detected a few times. The chain combines TRBV2 with TRBJ2-7, with 8 bases fitting TRBD2. The CDR3 sequence is 13 residues long. Losses at the gene ends were 8 bases for V and 3 bases for J; bases not matched to a gene: 6. Germline values: CDR1 SNHLY, CDR2 FYNNEI. The CDR3 coding sequence is TGTGCCAGCTGCCCCGGGACTAGCTACGAGCAGTACTTC. Its translation is CASCPGTSYEQYF.

The gene calls are TRBV5-6 and TRBJ1-2, with D unresolved. V dropped 0 bases and J dropped 4 bases, with 7 bases sitting between them. The CDR3 runs to 13 residues. Germline V lookup: CDR1 SGHDT, CDR2 YYEEEE. The CDR3 sequence: CASSLDRGYGYTF. CDR3 sequence (DNA): TGTGCCAGCAGCTTGGACCGGGGCTATGGCTACACCTTC.

Written as DNA, the CDR3 is TGTGCCAGCAGTTACTCGAGAAGGGGGCTAGCCGGGGAGCTGTTTTTT. Its translation: CASSYSRRGLAGELFF. The V call is TRBV6-5, the J call TRBJ2-2, with 7 bases matching TRBD1. The V gene end was trimmed by 0 bases and the J gene end by 6 bases; junction bases not matched to a gene: 7. Germline V gene sequence: CDR1 MNHEY, CDR2 SVGAGI. The CDR3 is made up of 16 amino acids.

The chain combines TRBV2 with TRBJ1-1; D uncertain. The CDR3 consists of 14 residues. V lost 1 base and J lost 6, with 12 bases in between. In germline, CDR1 is SNHLY, CDR2 FYNNEI. DNA of the CDR3: TGTGCCAGCAGTGAAGATCCTCGCGTCTCTGAAGCTTTCTTT. Translating gives CASSEDPRVSEAFF. The complete variable domain, with remaining parts taken from reference TRBV2 and TRBJ1-1, reads EPEVTQTPSHQVTQMGQEVILRCVPISNHLYFYWYRQILGQKVEFLVSFYNNEISEKSEIFDDQFSVERPDGSNFTLKIRSTKLEDSAMYFCASSEDPRVSEAFFGQGTRLTVV.

In this sample, this clone turned up once. The chain employs TRBV7-9 and TRBJ1-4, with 8 bases fitting TRBD1. The CDR3 length is 14 residues. V lost 3 bases to trimming and J lost 7 bases; unmatched junction nucleotides: 4. Germline CDR1 SEHNR, CDR2 FQNEAQ (reference sequence). CDR3 bases: TGTGCCAGCAGCTTTGGACAGGGAGGTGAAAAACTGTTTTTT. It translates to CASSFGQGGEKLFF.

V usage is TRBV19 and J usage is TRBJ1-2; TRBD1 is a possible D gene (6 bases). Germline V CDR1 and CDR2: LNHDA, SQIVND (reference sequence). Trimming cost V 1 base and J 10 bases, with 19 bases left between them. This CDR3 is 15 amino acids long. CDR3: CASSIGTAPTTYYTF. The DNA for the CDR3 is TGTGCCAGTAGTATAGGGACAGCCCCCACCACTTACTACACCTTC.

The chain couples TRBV3-1 (or the pseudogene TRBV3-2) to TRBJ1-2, with D uncertain. V shed 1 base and J shed 4 bases, with 10 bases lying between them. The CDR3 is 14 amino acids. Germline-derived CDR1 and CDR2 are LGHDT and YNNKEL (reference sequence). The CDR3 sequence: CASSQGELAYGYTF. In nucleotides, the CDR3 is TGTGCCAGCAGCCAAGGAGAGCTAGCCTATGGCTACACCTTC.